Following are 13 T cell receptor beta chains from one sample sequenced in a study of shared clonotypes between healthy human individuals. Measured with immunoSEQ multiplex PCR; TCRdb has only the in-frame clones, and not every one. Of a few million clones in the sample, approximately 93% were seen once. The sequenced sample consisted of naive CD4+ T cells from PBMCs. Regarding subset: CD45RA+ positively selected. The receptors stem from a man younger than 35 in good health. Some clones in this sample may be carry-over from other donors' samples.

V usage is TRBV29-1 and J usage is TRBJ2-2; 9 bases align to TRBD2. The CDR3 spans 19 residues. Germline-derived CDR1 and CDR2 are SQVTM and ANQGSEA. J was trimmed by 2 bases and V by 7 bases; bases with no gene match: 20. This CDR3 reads CSGRSGASGTQSNTGELFF. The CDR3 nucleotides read TGCAGCGGAAGATCAGGGGCTAGCGGGACACAGTCCAACACCGGGGAGCTGTTTTTT.

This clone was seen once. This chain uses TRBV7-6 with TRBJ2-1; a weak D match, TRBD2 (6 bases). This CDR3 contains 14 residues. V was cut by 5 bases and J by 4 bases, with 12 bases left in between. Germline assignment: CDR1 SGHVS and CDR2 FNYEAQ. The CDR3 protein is CASSPRDQYNEQFF. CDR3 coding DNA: TGTGCCAGCAGCCCGCGGGACCAGTACAATGAGCAGTTCTTC.

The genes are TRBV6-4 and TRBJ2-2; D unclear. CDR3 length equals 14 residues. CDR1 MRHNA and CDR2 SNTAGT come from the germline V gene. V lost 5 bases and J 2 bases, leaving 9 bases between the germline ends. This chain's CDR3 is CASSSEPNTGELFF. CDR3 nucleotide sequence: TGTGCCAGCAGTTCCGAGCCCAACACCGGGGAGCTGTTTTTT.

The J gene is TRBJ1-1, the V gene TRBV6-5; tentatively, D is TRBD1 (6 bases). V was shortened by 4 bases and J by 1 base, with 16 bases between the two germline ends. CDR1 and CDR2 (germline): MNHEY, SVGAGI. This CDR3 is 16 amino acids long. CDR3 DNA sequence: TGTGCCAGCAGTTTACAGGGCCCTCACCAGAACACTGAAGCTTTCTTT. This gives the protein CASSLQGPHQNTEAFF.

The CDR3 nucleotides are TGTGCCAGCAGCCTTCCCCCTCCGCGGACCCTGGAGACCCAGTACTTC. Residues: CASSLPPPRTLETQYF. The chain links TRBV28 to TRBJ2-5, with unresolved D. CDR1 MDHEN and CDR2 SYDVKM come from the germline V gene. This CDR3 region has 16 residues. V shed 6 bases and J shed 5 bases, with 22 bases lying between them.

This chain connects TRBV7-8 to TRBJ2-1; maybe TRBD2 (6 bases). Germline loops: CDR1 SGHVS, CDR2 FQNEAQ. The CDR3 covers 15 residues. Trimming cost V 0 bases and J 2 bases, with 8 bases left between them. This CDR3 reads CASSLAGGAYNEQFF. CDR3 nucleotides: TGTGCCAGCAGCTTAGCGGGAGGCGCCTACAATGAGCAGTTCTTC.

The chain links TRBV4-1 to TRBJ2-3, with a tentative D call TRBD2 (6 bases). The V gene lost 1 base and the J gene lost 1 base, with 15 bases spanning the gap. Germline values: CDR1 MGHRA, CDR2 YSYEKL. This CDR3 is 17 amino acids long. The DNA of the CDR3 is TGCGCCAGCAGCCAAGTCGGGACTCTACCCGGCACAGATACGCAGTATTTT. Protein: CASSQVGTLPGTDTQYF.

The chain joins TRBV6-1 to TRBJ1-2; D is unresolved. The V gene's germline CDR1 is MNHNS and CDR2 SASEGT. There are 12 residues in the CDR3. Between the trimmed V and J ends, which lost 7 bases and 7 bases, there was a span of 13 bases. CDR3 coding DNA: TGTGCCAGCACCGCCGGTCCGGGTGGCTACACCTTC. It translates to CASTAGPGGYTF.

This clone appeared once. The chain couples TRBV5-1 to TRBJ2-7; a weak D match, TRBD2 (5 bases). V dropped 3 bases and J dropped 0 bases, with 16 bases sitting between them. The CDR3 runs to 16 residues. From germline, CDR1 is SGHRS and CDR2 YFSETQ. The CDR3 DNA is TGCGCCAGCAGCTCCCCTCCCGGGGTCCCCTCCTACGAGCAGTACTTC. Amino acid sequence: CASSSPPGVPSYEQYF.

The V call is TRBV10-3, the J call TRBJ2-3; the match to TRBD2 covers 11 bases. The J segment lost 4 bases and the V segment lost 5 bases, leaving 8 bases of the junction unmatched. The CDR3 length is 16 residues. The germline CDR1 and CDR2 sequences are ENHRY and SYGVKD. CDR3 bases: TGTGCCATCAGTTCTTTAGCGGGAGGGCCATCAGATACGCAGTATTTT. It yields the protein CAISSLAGGPSDTQYF.

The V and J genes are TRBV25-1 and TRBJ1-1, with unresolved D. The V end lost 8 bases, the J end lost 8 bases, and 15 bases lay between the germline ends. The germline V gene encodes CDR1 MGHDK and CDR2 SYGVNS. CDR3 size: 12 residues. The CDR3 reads CASGSNPIEAFF. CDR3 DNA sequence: TGTGCCAGCGGTAGTAACCCAATCGAAGCTTTCTTT.

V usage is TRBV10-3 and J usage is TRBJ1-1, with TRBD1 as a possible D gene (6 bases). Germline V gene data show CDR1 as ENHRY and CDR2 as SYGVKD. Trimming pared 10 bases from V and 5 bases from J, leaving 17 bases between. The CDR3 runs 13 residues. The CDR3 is CATSQGRDTEAFF. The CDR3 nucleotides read TGTGCCACAAGTCAGGGGAGGGATACTGAAGCTTTCTTT.

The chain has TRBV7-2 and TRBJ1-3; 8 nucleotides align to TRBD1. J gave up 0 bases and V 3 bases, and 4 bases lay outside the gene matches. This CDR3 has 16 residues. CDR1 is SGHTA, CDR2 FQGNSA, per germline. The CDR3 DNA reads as TGTGCCAGCAGCTTCAACAGGGGGGCCTCTGGAAACACCATATATTTT. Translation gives CASSFNRGASGNTIYF.